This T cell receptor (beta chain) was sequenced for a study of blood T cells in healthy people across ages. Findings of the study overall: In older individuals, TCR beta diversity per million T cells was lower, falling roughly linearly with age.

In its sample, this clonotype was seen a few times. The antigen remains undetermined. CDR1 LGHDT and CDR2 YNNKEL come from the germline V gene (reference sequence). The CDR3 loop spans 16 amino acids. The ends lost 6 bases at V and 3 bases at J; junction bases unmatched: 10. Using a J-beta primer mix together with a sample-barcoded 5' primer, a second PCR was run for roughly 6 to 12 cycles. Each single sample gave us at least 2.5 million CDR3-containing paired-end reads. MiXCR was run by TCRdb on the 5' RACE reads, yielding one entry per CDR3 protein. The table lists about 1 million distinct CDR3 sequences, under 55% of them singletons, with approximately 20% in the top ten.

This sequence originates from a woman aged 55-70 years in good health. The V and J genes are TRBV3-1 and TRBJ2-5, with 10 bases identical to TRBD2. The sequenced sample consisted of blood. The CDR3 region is CASRRGWLAGEETQYF. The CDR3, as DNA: TGTGCCAGCAGACGCGGTTGGCTAGCGGGAGAAGAGACCCAGTACTTC.